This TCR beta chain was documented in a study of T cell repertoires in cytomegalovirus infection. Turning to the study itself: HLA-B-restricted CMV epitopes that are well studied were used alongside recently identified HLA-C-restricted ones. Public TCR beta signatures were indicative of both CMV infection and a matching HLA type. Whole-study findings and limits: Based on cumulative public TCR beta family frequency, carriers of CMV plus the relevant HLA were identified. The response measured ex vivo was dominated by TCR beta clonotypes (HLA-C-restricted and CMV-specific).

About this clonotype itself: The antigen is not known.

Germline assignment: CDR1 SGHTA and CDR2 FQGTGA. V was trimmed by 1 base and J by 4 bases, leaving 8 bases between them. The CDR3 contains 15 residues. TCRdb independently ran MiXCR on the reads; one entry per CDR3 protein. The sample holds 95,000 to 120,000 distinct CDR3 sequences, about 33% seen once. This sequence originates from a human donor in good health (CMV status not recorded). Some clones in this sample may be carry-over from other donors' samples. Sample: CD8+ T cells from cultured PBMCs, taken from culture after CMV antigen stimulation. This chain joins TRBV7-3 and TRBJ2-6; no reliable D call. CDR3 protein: CASSLSSSGANVLTF. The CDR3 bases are TGTGCCAGCAGCTTAAGCAGTTCCGGGGCCAACGTCCTGACTTTC.